A single sample gave rise to the 23 T cell receptor beta chains below, sequenced in a study of T cell responses to AZD1222 COVID-19 vaccine. Measured with immunoSEQ multiplex PCR; TCRdb has only the in-frame clones, and not every one. Counted here are about 120,000 clones, 87% occurring once; the ten biggest clones make up 2% to 3%. The sample consisted of peripheral blood, taken 28 days after the second AZD1222 dose. The receptors come from an adult who received the AZD1222 COVID-19 vaccine.

V usage is TRBV11-2 and J usage is TRBJ2-7; D may match TRBD1 or TRBD2 (6 bases each). The CDR3 sequence is 14 residues long. The V and J ends lost 4 bases and 4 bases respectively, with 14 bases between them. Per germline, CDR1 SGHAT and CDR2 FQNNGV. CDR3 protein: CASSSITGTYEQYF. The CDR3 DNA reads TGTGCCAGCAGCTCTATAACAGGGACTTACGAGCAGTACTTC.

The V call is TRBV27, the J call TRBJ2-3; either TRBD1 or TRBD2 may fit D (6 bases each). The CDR3 extends over 15 amino acids. The germline V gene has CDR1 MNHEY and CDR2 SMNVEV (reference sequence). Trimming removed 2 bases from V and 2 bases from J, with 11 bases in between. CDR3 residues: CASSLGRGHTDTQYF. The CDR3 DNA reads TGTGCCAGCAGTTTAGGTCGGGGGCACACAGATACGCAGTATTTT.

This rearrangement joins TRBV5-5 to TRBJ2-7; the match to TRBD1 covers 8 bases. Germline CDR1 and CDR2: SGHKS and YYEKEE (reference sequence). The CDR3 is 14 residues long. J lost 5 bases, V lost 5 bases, and 9 bases had no gene match. The CDR3 DNA follows: TGTGCCAGCAGGGACCGCAGGGGGCCGAACGAGCAGTACTTC. Residues: CASRDRRGPNEQYF. Combining the CDR3 with reference TRBV5-5 and TRBJ2-7 gives the whole variable domain DAGVTQSPTHLIKTRGQQVTLRCSPISGHKSVSWYQQVLGQGPQFIFQYYEKEERGRGNFPDRFSARQFPNYSSELNVNALLLGDSALYLCASRDRRGPNEQYFGPGTRLTVT.

The V and J genes are TRBV20-1 and TRBJ1-1; no reliable D call. CDR3 length equals 11 residues. Germline V gene sequence: CDR1 DFQATT, CDR2 SNEGSKA (reference sequence). V was clipped by 1 base and J by 6 bases, with 6 bases between them. The CDR3 bases are TGCAGTGCTAGAGTCCCCTCTGAAGCTTTCTTT. The encoded protein is CSARVPSEAFF.

This clone was observed a handful of times. The chain employs TRBV18 and TRBJ2-1, with 10 bases fitting TRBD2. Losses at the gene ends were 5 bases for V and 5 bases for J; bases not matched to a gene: 3. CDR3 length: 14 amino acids. CDR1 and CDR2 from the germline V gene are KGHSH and LQKENI. This chain's CDR3 is CASSISGGNNEQFF. The CDR3 nucleotides read TGTGCCAGCTCAATTAGCGGGGGGAACAATGAGCAGTTCTTC. Filled out from reference TRBV18 and TRBJ2-1, the complete variable domain reads NAGVMQNPRHLVRRRGQEARLRCSPMKGHSHVYWYRQLPEEGLKFMVYLQKENIIDESGMPKERFSAEFPKEGPSILRIQQVVRGDSAAYFCASSISGGNNEQFFGPGTRLTVL.

The rearrangement links TRBV28 to TRBJ1-5; 10 bases match TRBD1. Per germline, CDR1 MDHEN and CDR2 SYDVKM. The CDR3 has 15 amino acids. After removal of 5 bases from V and 5 bases from J, the junction contained 6 bases not matched to a gene. The chain's CDR3 is CASSQDRGVHQPQHF. The CDR3 DNA sequence: TGTGCCAGCAGTCAGGACAGGGGGGTCCATCAGCCCCAGCATTTT.

The rearrangement uses TRBV5-6 and TRBJ1-4, with 7 bases matching TRBD1. Trimming took 5 bases from V and 7 from J; bases not matched to a gene: 11. Germline V CDR1 and CDR2: SGHDT, YYEEEE. The CDR3 loop spans 15 amino acids. The CDR3 here is CASRLSGTDFEKLFF. Written as DNA, the CDR3 is TGTGCCAGCAGGTTATCCGGGACAGACTTTGAAAAACTGTTTTTT. Full variable domain (outside the CDR3, taken from reference TRBV5-6 and TRBJ1-4): DAGVTQSPTHLIKTRGQQVTLRCSPKSGHDTVSWYQQALGQGPQFIFQYYEEEERQRGNFPDRFSGHQFPNYSSELNVNALLLGDSALYLCASRLSGTDFEKLFFGSGTQLSVL.

The J gene is TRBJ1-6, the V gene TRBV5-1; TRBD1 might be the D (6 bases). CDR3 size: 15 residues. V lost 4 bases and J lost 10, with 18 bases in between. The V gene's germline CDR1 is SGHRS and CDR2 YFSETQ. The CDR3 region has the DNA TGCGCCAGCAGCCGACTAAAACAGGGAGAATCACCCCTCCACTTT. Encoded protein: CASSRLKQGESPLHF.

The chain combines TRBV6-1 with TRBJ1-5; no clear D. The CDR3 has 15 residues. Germline values: CDR1 MNHNS, CDR2 SASEGT. V was shortened by 3 bases and J by 0 bases, with 9 bases between the two germline ends. The CDR3 sequence: CASSEGGFSNQPQHF. CDR3 DNA: TGTGCCAGCAGTGAGGGAGGGTTTAGCAATCAGCCCCAGCATTTT.

This clone appeared a few times. V usage is TRBV7-9 and J usage is TRBJ2-3; D gene ambiguous. The CDR3 contains 13 residues. Germline CDR1 SEHNR, CDR2 FQNEAQ (reference sequence). Trimming took 5 bases from V and 4 from J, leaving 10 bases between them. This CDR3 reads CASSLDHPDTQYF. DNA of the CDR3: TGTGCCAGCAGCCTAGATCATCCAGATACGCAGTATTTT.

The chain carries TRBV6-2 or TRBV6-3 and TRBJ1-5, with a weak D call TRBD1 (5 bases). V lost 2 bases, J lost 5 bases, and 13 bases lay in between. This CDR3 is built from 15 residues. CDR1 and CDR2 (germline): MNHEY, SVGEGT. CDR3 loop: CASSYPGHADQPQHF. The CDR3 DNA reads as TGTGCCAGCAGTTACCCCGGACATGCCGATCAGCCCCAGCATTTT.

This clone appeared once. Other DNA sequences in the same sample also yield this CDR3. V gene TRBV7-2 combines with J gene TRBJ1-1; D gene ambiguous. Germline CDR1 and CDR2: SGHTA and FQGNSA. This CDR3 has 13 amino acids. With 1 base removed from V and 1 base from J, the gap between germline ends came to 4 bases. The CDR3 sequence: CASSLVPNTEAFF. DNA of the CDR3: TGTGCCAGCAGCTTAGTTCCGAACACTGAAGCTTTCTTT. Complete variable domain (other parts from reference TRBV7-2 and TRBJ1-1): GAGVSQSPSNKVTEKGKDVELRCDPISGHTALYWYRQSLGQGLEFLIYFQGNSAPDKSGLPSDRFSAERTGGSVSTLTIQRTQQEDSAVYLCASSLVPNTEAFFGQGTRLTVV.

The V and J genes are TRBV28 and TRBJ1-4; no clear D gene. From germline, CDR1 is MDHEN and CDR2 SYDVKM. The CDR3 length is 15 residues. Trimming left V 3 bases short and J 5 bases short, with 13 bases between. CDR3 region: CASSFSMALNEKLFF. CDR3 bases: TGTGCCAGCAGTTTTTCGATGGCACTCAATGAAAAACTGTTTTTT.

V and J are TRBV7-2 and TRBJ1-1; D is unresolved. This CDR3 contains 15 residues. Germline V gene data show CDR1 as SGHTA and CDR2 as FQGNSA. V was trimmed by 6 bases and J by 1 base, leaving 15 bases between them. CDR3 residues: CASRPQEHRNTEAFF. Written as DNA, the CDR3 is TGTGCCAGCAGACCCCAGGAGCACAGGAACACTGAAGCTTTCTTT.

The chain joins TRBV29-1 to TRBJ2-3, with TRBD2 identical over 9 bases. Trimming removed 3 bases from V and 2 bases from J; junction bases left unmatched: 9. Germline CDR1 SQVTM, CDR2 ANQGSEA. This CDR3 spans 16 amino acids. In DNA, the CDR3 is TGCAGCGTTGATCGCGGCAGCGGGGGGTTCACAGATACGCAGTATTTT. Translating it yields CSVDRGSGGFTDTQYF.

The chain uses TRBV3-1 (or the pseudogene TRBV3-2) and TRBJ2-7; D is perhaps TRBD1 or TRBD2 (5 bases each). V lost 4 bases, J lost 0 bases, and 16 bases lay in between. This CDR3 has 16 amino acids. CDR1 is LGHDT, CDR2 YNNKEL, per germline (reference sequence). The CDR3 sequence: CASSREVWGNSYEQYF. For the CDR3, the DNA is TGTGCCAGCAGCCGAGAAGTTTGGGGGAACTCCTACGAGCAGTACTTC.

The chain joins TRBV7-6 to TRBJ1-2, with 8 nucleotides matching TRBD1. V gave up 1 base and J gave up 4 bases; unmatched junction bases: 8. Germline V CDR1 and CDR2: SGHVS, FNYEAQ. This CDR3 spans 16 amino acids. The CDR3 spells CASSLGGQGARYGYTF. CDR3 nucleotides: TGTGCCAGCAGCTTAGGTGGGCAGGGGGCACGCTATGGCTACACCTTC.

This clone appeared once. The rearrangement uses TRBV19 and TRBJ1-6; maybe TRBD1 (6 bases). Trimming took 4 bases from V and 9 from J, leaving 13 bases between them. The CDR3 consists of 14 residues. Germline V gene lookup returns CDR1 LNHDA and CDR2 SQIVND (reference sequence). The CDR3 loop is CASSNREVGSPLHF. CDR3 coding DNA: TGTGCCAGTAGTAACAGGGAGGTGGGTTCACCCCTCCACTTT.

The chain couples TRBV6-2 or TRBV6-3 to TRBJ2-1; tentative D call: TRBD2 (5 bases). Trimming stripped 2 bases from V and 3 bases from J, with 8 bases between. CDR1 is MNHEY and CDR2 is SVGEGT in the germline V gene. The length of the CDR3 is 14 residues. The CDR3 loop reads CASSYAEGYNEQFF. DNA for the CDR3: TGTGCCAGCAGTTACGCCGAGGGCTACAATGAGCAGTTCTTC.

CDR3 region: CASSKRTGSSGNTIYF. CDR3 nucleotides: TGTGCCAGCAGCAAACGGACAGGTAGCTCTGGAAACACCATATATTTT. The chain couples TRBV21-1 to TRBJ1-3; TRBD1, the table's D call, lacks a check against the DNA. TRBV21-1 is a pseudogene locus. The CDR3 runs 16 residues.

The V and J genes are TRBV10-3 and TRBJ1-6; no firm D call. Germline loops: CDR1 ENHRY, CDR2 SYGVKD. Trimming stripped 3 bases from V and 10 bases from J, with 13 bases between. This CDR3 region has 14 residues. CDR3 in amino acids: CAISDSSSWSPLHF. The CDR3 DNA is TGTGCCATCAGTGATTCGAGTTCCTGGTCACCCCTCCACTTT.

J is TRBJ2-7 and V is TRBV3-1 (or the pseudogene TRBV3-2); D gene uncertain. This CDR3 is built from 15 residues. Germline values: CDR1 LGHDT, CDR2 YNNKEL (reference sequence). Trimming took off 1 base at V and 0 bases at J, with 10 bases between the two ends. DNA of the CDR3: TGTGCCAGCAGCCAAGGCCCCCAAACCTCCTACGAGCAGTACTTC. Translating gives CASSQGPQTSYEQYF.

The V call is TRBV5-5, the J call TRBJ2-1, with 7 bases fitting TRBD2. This CDR3 has 12 amino acids. Germline V gene data show CDR1 as SGHKS and CDR2 as YYEKEE (reference sequence). V was pared by 0 bases and J by 9 bases, with 0 bases of the junction left unmatched. The CDR3 reads CASSLGEGEQFF. The CDR3 nucleotides are TGTGCCAGCAGCTTGGGGGAGGGTGAGCAGTTCTTC.